The TCR beta chain under discussion was sequenced for a study of T cell responses to AZD1222 COVID-19 vaccine. General observations from the study: Across the whole spike, CD4 TCRs peaked at regions 160-218 and 743-854. Nearly half of the spike-specific TCRs reportedly recognize variant regions that carry no mutations. Only a handful of AZD1222 recipients tested seropositive at baseline. Repertoires in all cases were sampled only once the peak T cell response had passed.

About this clone itself: No antigen is known for it.

Germline V gives CDR1 MDHEN, CDR2 SYDVKM. Trimming stripped 7 bases from V and 4 bases from J, with 13 bases between. The CDR3 has 13 amino acids. TCRdb's copy holds only in-frame clones and misses some; the assay was immunoSEQ multiplex PCR. The data hold 85,000 to 130,000 clones, with 80% to 90% observed a single time. The specimen comprised peripheral blood, sampled on day 0 of AZD1222 vaccination. The chain is built from TRBV28 and TRBJ1-2; perhaps TRBD1 as D (5 bases). This receptor was identified in an adult in good health. The DNA of the CDR3 is TGTGCCAGCAACGAGCAGGGTCCCTATGGCTACACCTTC. Amino acids: CASNEQGPYGYTF.